This TCR beta chain emerged from a study of blood T cell repertoires in COVID-19. Study-level background: The analysed material was cDNA or gDNA that came from T cells, B-cell-depleted T cells, or PBMCs.

The participants were between roughly 18 and 100 years old and came from 24 US areas. Per the original methods: From reference gene primer amplification, estimates of nucleated cell counts were derived. Only in-frame clones appear in the TCRdb table, and some are missing; sequencing was by immunoSEQ multiplex PCR. That table gives V, J and clone size, and the DNA gave D and trimming. Counted here are fewer than 500,000 clones, roughly 87% occurring once; the ten biggest clones make up about 0.7%. The trim removed 5 bases at V and 4 bases at J, leaving 8 bases unmatched. Germline CDR1 is SGHTA and CDR2 is FQGNSA. This CDR3 is built from 16 residues.

This sequence joins TRBV7-2 and TRBJ1-6; 7 positions match TRBD1. Specimen: PBMCs or T cells enriched from blood (not recorded which). This sequence originates from a woman aged 18-29 years who had recovered from COVID-19. The CDR3, as DNA: TGTGCCAGCAGCCAAATGACAGGGTCATATAATTCACCCCTCCACTTT. Residues: CASSQMTGSYNSPLHF.